The 20 T cell receptor beta chains presented below share a single source sample, sequenced in a study of T cells of healthy individuals. TCRdb reanalysed the 5' RACE reads using MiXCR and keeps one entry per CDR3 protein. The sample shows 60,000 to 80,000 distinct CDR3 sequences, roughly 16% of them seen only once. The receptors shown here come from a human donor in good health.

The chain uses TRBV3-1 and TRBJ2-1, with D tentatively TRBD2 (6 bases). Trimming removed 4 bases at V and 9 bases at J, with 7 bases between. The germline CDR1 and CDR2 sequences are LGHDT and YNNKEL (reference sequence). The CDR3 has 11 residues. CDR3 region: CASSRGTEQFF. The CDR3 bases are TGTGCCAGCAGCCGCGGGACTGAGCAGTTCTTC.

The rearrangement uses TRBV5-5 and TRBJ2-7, with D possibly TRBD1 on 5 matching bases. Trimming removed 4 bases from V and 4 bases from J, with 27 bases in between. The CDR3 runs to 18 residues. CDR1 and CDR2 from the germline V gene are SGHKS and YYEKEE (reference sequence). The CDR3 is CASSVNPGLLGSWYEQYF. The CDR3, as DNA: TGTGCCAGCAGCGTAAATCCAGGGTTGCTAGGAAGCTGGTACGAGCAGTACTTC.

The table lists this clonotype with a few counts. The rearrangement uses TRBV7-9 and TRBJ2-2; 8 positions match TRBD2. The CDR3 contains 14 residues. V lost 6 bases to trimming and J lost 7 bases; unmatched junction nucleotides: 7. Germline V gene sequence: CDR1 SEHNR, CDR2 FQNEAQ (reference sequence). The CDR3 bases are TGTGCCAGCAGTGAAGACGGGGGGGTCGGGGAGCTGTTTTTT. This translates into CASSEDGGVGELFF. The full variable domain, its missing parts supplied by reference TRBV7-9 and TRBJ2-2, is DTGVSQNPRHKITKRGQNVTFRCDPISEHNRLYWYRQTLGQGPEFLTYFQNEAQLEKSRLLSDRFSAERPKGSFSTLEIQRTEQGDSAMYLCASSEDGGVGELFFGEGSRLTVL.

The chain employs TRBV20-1 and TRBJ2-6; maybe TRBD1 (5 bases). This CDR3 contains 17 residues. Germline CDR1 DFQATT, CDR2 SNEGSKA (reference sequence). The germline V and J ends were trimmed by 4 bases and 0 bases, with 16 bases remaining between them. In DNA, the CDR3 is TGCAGTGCTATTGATCGACAGAAGTTCTCTGGGGCCAACGTCCTGACTTTC. Translation gives CSAIDRQKFSGANVLTF.

This clonotype was seen more than once but under ten times. The chain joins TRBV29-1 to TRBJ1-1, with D perhaps matching TRBD1 (6 bases). Trimming shortened V by 5 bases and J by 5 bases, and 12 bases separated the two germline ends. Germline V lookup: CDR1 SQVTM, CDR2 ANQGSEA. This CDR3 is 12 amino acids long. CDR3 residues: CSVKQGGTEAFF. In nucleotides, the CDR3 is TGCAGCGTTAAACAGGGAGGTACTGAAGCTTTCTTT. The full variable domain, rest sourced from reference TRBV29-1 and TRBJ1-1, is SAVISQKPSRDICQRGTSLTIQCQVDSQVTMMFWYRQQPGQSLTLIATANQGSEATYESGFVIDKFPISRPNLTFSTLTVSNMSPEDSSIYLCSVKQGGTEAFFGQGTRLTVV.

This clonotype was counted at least ten times. This chain links TRBV5-4 with TRBJ2-2; D is unresolved. Trimming stripped 2 bases from V and 6 bases from J, with 14 bases between. The CDR3 loop spans 15 amino acids. The V gene's germline CDR1 is SGHNT and CDR2 YYREEE (reference sequence). This chain's CDR3 is CASSFGVLRPGELFF. Here the CDR3 DNA reads TGTGCCAGCAGCTTTGGGGTGCTCCGGCCCGGGGAGCTGTTTTTT.

This chain connects TRBV2 to TRBJ2-1, with no clear D. Germline V gives CDR1 SNHLY, CDR2 FYNNEI. Trimming removed 8 bases at V and 6 bases at J, with 11 bases between. The CDR3 loop spans 12 amino acids. CDR3 in DNA: TGTGCCAGCCATGGGATCCTCAATGAGCAGTTCTTC. This translates into CASHGILNEQFF.

This clonotype was observed many times. This rearrangement joins TRBV3-1 to TRBJ1-5; D is unclear. The V gene's germline CDR1 is LGHDT and CDR2 YNNKEL (reference sequence). CDR3 length: 15 amino acids. V was clipped by 0 bases and J by 6 bases, with 12 bases between them. The CDR3 DNA reads TGTGCCAGCAGCCAAGATCCTGCGGGGTCTCAGCCCCAGCATTTT. Translated, it gives CASSQDPAGSQPQHF.

The CDR3 is CASSQVPSGGLTGELFF. In nucleotides, the CDR3 is TGCGCCAGCAGCCAAGTTCCCTCAGGGGGGTTGACCGGGGAGCTGTTTTTT. This sequence joins TRBV4-3 and TRBJ2-2; TRBD1 might be the D (7 bases). Germline V gives CDR1 LGHNA, CDR2 YSLEER. The length of the CDR3 is 17 residues. V lost 1 base and J 5 bases, leaving 17 bases between the germline ends.

The rearrangement links TRBV11-3 to TRBJ2-3; a weak D match, TRBD2 (7 bases). CDR3 length: 18 amino acids. Germline-derived CDR1 and CDR2 are SGHNT and YENEEA. Trimming removed 5 bases at V and 4 bases at J, with 25 bases between. This chain's CDR3 is CASSEGGWGGLNSDTQYF. The CDR3 DNA is TGTGCCAGCAGCGAGGGTGGTTGGGGGGGCCTTAACTCAGATACGCAGTATTTT.

This clonotype has more than one count but fewer than ten. The chain uses TRBV7-9 and TRBJ2-7; 10 nucleotides agree with TRBD1. The V gene end was trimmed by 2 bases and the J gene end by 2 bases; junction bases not matched to a gene: 6. Germline loops: CDR1 SEHNR, CDR2 FQNEAQ (reference sequence). CDR3 length: 16 residues. In DNA, the CDR3 is TGTGCCAGCAGCTTAATAGTGGGGACAGGGGCCTACGAGCAGTACTTC. It translates to CASSLIVGTGAYEQYF.

This clonotype has at least ten counts. This sequence joins TRBV4-3 and TRBJ2-1, with 10 bases aligning to TRBD2. The CDR3 sequence is 16 residues long. Trimming took 0 bases from V and 10 from J; bases not matched to a gene: 9. Germline V gene sequence: CDR1 LGHNA, CDR2 YSLEER. CDR3 protein: CASSQEGAGGFREQFF. CDR3 in DNA: TGCGCCAGCAGCCAAGAGGGAGCGGGAGGGTTCCGGGAGCAGTTCTTC.

This clonotype has ten or more counts. V gene TRBV5-1 combines with J gene TRBJ1-1; 10 bases fit TRBD1. The CDR3 length is 14 residues. With V trimmed by 0 bases and J by 7 bases, 3 bases remained unmatched. Germline V gene data show CDR1 as SGHRS and CDR2 as YFSETQ. The CDR3 here is CASSLAGTGDEAFF. For the CDR3, the DNA is TGCGCCAGCAGCTTGGCGGGGACAGGGGATGAAGCTTTCTTT.

The chain combines TRBV16 with TRBJ1-5, with D maybe TRBD1 (6 bases). This CDR3 has 16 residues. V was cut by 0 bases and J by 3 bases, with 12 bases left in between. Germline-derived CDR1 and CDR2 are KGHSY and FQNENV. CDR3 DNA sequence: TGTGCCAGCAGCCAATCGAGGGGGGAATTCAATCAGCCCCAGCATTTT. Translation: CASSQSRGEFNQPQHF.

This clonotype was detected only a few times. The chain has TRBV10-3 and TRBJ2-7; 12 nucleotides agree with TRBD2. After removal of 10 bases from V and 2 bases from J, the junction contained 6 bases not matched to a gene. The CDR3 is 14 residues long. Germline CDR1 is ENHRY and CDR2 is SYGVKD. In DNA form, the CDR3 reads TGTGCCACCGCACTAGCGGGAGGTGCCTACGAGCAGTACTTC. Protein product: CATALAGGAYEQYF.

Many counts were recorded for this clonotype. V gene TRBV6-4 combines with J gene TRBJ1-1; no definite D call. V lost 2 bases to trimming and J lost 1 base, with 8 bases between them. Germline-derived CDR1 and CDR2 are MRHNA and SNTAGT. The CDR3 contains 14 residues. The CDR3 bases are TGTGCCAGCAGTGACAATGGACCGAACACTGAAGCTTTCTTT. It yields the protein CASSDNGPNTEAFF.

This sequence joins TRBV6-1 and TRBJ2-1; D gene uncertain. The CDR3 has 11 amino acids. Between the trimmed V and J ends, which lost 8 bases and 9 bases, there was a span of 11 bases. The germline V gene has CDR1 MNHNS and CDR2 SASEGT. The CDR3 DNA is TGTGCCAGCTATGGAGTACGTGAGCAGTTCTTC. It encodes CASYGVREQFF.

This clonotype was seen repeatedly, ten times or more. The chain uses TRBV10-3 and TRBJ2-6; tentatively, D is TRBD1 (6 bases). The CDR3 loop spans 16 amino acids. V dropped 10 bases and J dropped 0 bases, with 16 bases sitting between them. The germline CDR1 and CDR2 sequences are ENHRY and SYGVKD. CDR3 residues: CATAQGPLSGANVLTF. Here the CDR3 DNA reads TGTGCCACCGCACAGGGTCCACTCTCTGGGGCCAACGTCCTGACTTTC.

This chain joins TRBV12-3 or TRBV12-4 and TRBJ2-3, with no clear D. The CDR3 runs 11 residues. V lost 10 bases to trimming and J lost 1 base, with 6 bases between them. The CDR3 reads CAIDRTDTQYF. DNA for the CDR3: TGTGCCATCGACCGCACAGATACGCAGTATTTT.

This clonotype was recorded at least ten times. The V call is TRBV4-1, the J call TRBJ2-2; possibly TRBD1 for D (5 bases). Looked up from germline, CDR1 is MGHRA and CDR2 is YSYEKL. V was clipped by 3 bases and J by 1 base, with 6 bases between them. CDR3 length: 14 residues. The CDR3 bases are TGCGCCAGCAGCCAGACAGTGAACACCGGGGAGCTGTTTTTT. Residues: CASSQTVNTGELFF.